This T cell receptor beta chain was found in a study of blood T cell repertoires in COVID-19. Study context: In each case, the material was cDNA or gDNA derived from T cells, B-cell-depleted T cells, or PBMCs.

The method was immunoSEQ multiplex PCR; TCRdb's version includes in-frame clones alone and lacks a portion of them. The sample lists hundreds of thousands of clones; around 89% were seen once. The CDR3 covers 16 residues. CDR1 and CDR2 from the germline V gene are SGHTS and YDEGEE. J gave up 4 bases and V 4 bases, and 10 bases lay outside the gene matches. Enrolled during active infection, Seattle patients were then followed longitudinally. The receptor was isolated from a woman aged 25 to 39 with COVID-19, enrolled during active disease. Sequenced: peripheral blood. The chain recombines TRBV5-8 with TRBJ1-5; 8 bases map to TRBD1. DNA for the CDR3: TGTGCCAGCAGCCCTTGGCCGGGGACAGGTAATCAGCCCCAGCATTTT. This sequence encodes CASSPWPGTGNQPQHF.